The 8 T cell receptor beta chains presented below share a single source sample, sequenced in a study of shared clonotypes between healthy human individuals. Assay used: immunoSEQ multiplex PCR; TCRdb lists only in-frame clones, some missing. The sample records millions of clones, around 90% being singletons. The specimen sequenced was naive CD4+ T cells sorted from blood. The sample's subset: CD45RA+ positively selected. The source of these receptors is a man in his late teens or twenties in good health.

The gene calls are TRBV6-4 and TRBJ2-5; D uncertain. The assigned J gene may be wrong: the sequence end matches TRBJ2-7 better. The germline gives CDR1 MRHNA, CDR2 SNTAGT. The CDR3 contains 12 residues. The CDR3 DNA sequence: TGTGCCAGCAGTGACTCTCCCCACGAGCAGTACTTC. Amino acids: CASSDSPHEQYF.

The chain employs TRBV6-6 and TRBJ1-6; D possibly corresponds to TRBD1 (5 bases). The CDR3 is made up of 14 amino acids. Germline CDR1 is MNHNY and CDR2 is SVGAGI (reference sequence). V lost 2 bases to trimming and J lost 7 bases, with 9 bases between them. DNA for the CDR3: TGTGCCAGCAGTTACGGGGGTCCGAATTCACCCCTCCACTTT. Translated: CASSYGGPNSPLHF.

The CDR3 reads CASSPDRFGNQPQHF. CDR3 nucleotides: TGTGCCAGCAGCCCGGACAGATTCGGCAATCAGCCCCAGCATTTT. The V gene is TRBV7-2, the J gene TRBJ1-5; maybe TRBD1 (6 bases). Germline V gives CDR1 SGHTA, CDR2 FQGNSA. V lost 5 bases and J 2 bases, leaving 13 bases between the germline ends. The CDR3 extends over 15 amino acids.

The chain carries TRBV19 and TRBJ2-2; D gene ambiguous. The CDR3 spans 11 residues. The V and J ends lost 5 bases and 7 bases respectively, with 5 bases between them. Germline CDR1 reads LNHDA; CDR2 reads SQIVND (reference sequence). In DNA, the CDR3 is TGTGCCAGTAGTGGGGTCGGGGAGCTGTTTTTT. Translated: CASSGVGELFF.

V and J are TRBV6-6 and TRBJ2-7, with D possibly matching TRBD1 (5 bases). The CDR3 covers 12 residues. V was cut by 5 bases and J by 2 bases, with 7 bases left in between. The germline V gene has CDR1 MNHNY and CDR2 SVGAGI (reference sequence). CDR3: CASSRQTYEQYF. CDR3 DNA: TGTGCCAGCAGTAGACAGACCTACGAGCAGTACTTC.

This rearrangement joins TRBV30 to TRBJ1-1; D might be TRBD1 (6 bases). Germline loops: CDR1 GTSNPN, CDR2 SVGIG (reference sequence). The CDR3 runs 13 residues. V was pared by 3 bases and J by 4 bases, with 12 bases between. The CDR3 DNA follows: TGTGCCTGGAGAGGGGGGCTGCGCACTGAAGCTTTCTTT. The encoded protein is CAWRGGLRTEAFF.

The V call is TRBV5-1, the J call TRBJ2-7; tentatively, D is TRBD1 (5 bases). This CDR3 has 16 residues. Looked up from germline, CDR1 is SGHRS and CDR2 is YFSETQ. V lost 3 bases, J lost 3 bases, and 19 bases lay in between. The CDR3 bases are TGCGCCAGCAGCTACGAGGTGCAGGGAAGAGGCTACGAGCAGTACTTC. This encodes CASSYEVQGRGYEQYF.

J is TRBJ2-2 and V is TRBV10-2; 8 nucleotides line up with TRBD1. CDR3 size: 18 residues. CDR1 is WSHSY and CDR2 is SAAADI in the germline V gene. The J segment lost 0 bases and the V segment lost 2 bases, leaving 8 bases of the junction unmatched. CDR3 DNA: TGCGCCAGCAGTGAGGCCGGGACAGGAGTCCCGAACACCGGGGAGCTGTTTTTT. Translating gives CASSEAGTGVPNTGELFF.